The sequence of this T cell receptor beta chain was determined in a study of CD8 T cells in ankylosing spondylitis. Via MiXCR, TCRdb re-called the 5' RACE reads, giving one row per CDR3 protein. In the table there are about 140,000 distinct CDR3 sequences, roughly 7.7% of which are singletons. The CDR3 is 15 residues long. V was trimmed by 1 base and J by 1 base, leaving 11 bases between them. Germline assignment: CDR1 SQVTM and CDR2 ANQGSEA. This clonotype was counted at least ten times. The sample consisted of synovial fluid, either unsorted or a sorted T cell fraction (not recorded which). The receptor comes from a male donor with ankylosing spondylitis. The chain recombines TRBV29-1 with TRBJ2-1; possible D gene TRBD2, 5 bases. In DNA, the CDR3 is TGCAGCGTTGAAGGTGGACTCTTTTCCTACAATGAGCAGTTCTTC. This sequence encodes CSVEGGLFSYNEQFF.